This T cell receptor (beta chain) was captured by sequencing in a study of blood T cell repertoires in COVID-19. V lost 4 bases, J lost 10 bases, and 11 bases lay in between. Germline CDR1 is SEHNR and CDR2 is FQNEAQ (reference sequence). The CDR3 extends over 13 amino acids. TCRdb keeps only in-frame clones here, not all; method: immunoSEQ multiplex PCR. The data show some 200,000 clones, around 84% seen once. This TCR derives from a woman aged 35 to 49 with acute COVID-19. What was sequenced was PBMCs or T cells enriched from blood (not recorded which). This chain links TRBV7-9 with TRBJ1-6, with D possibly matching TRBD1 (5 bases). CDR3 sequence: CASSSREGSPLHF. CDR3 DNA sequence: TGTGCCAGCAGCTCCAGGGAAGGCTCACCCCTCCACTTT.